The clone carrying this T cell receptor beta chain has a handful of counts. Antigen unknown. There were TCR beta CDR3 regions amplified from RNA transcripts. TCR CDR3 underwent first-round RT-PCR with the HTBI primer set. TCRdb reprocessed the multiplex PCR reads via MiXCR and lists one record per CDR3 protein. The table records about 210,000 distinct CDR3 sequences, roughly 18% of them present only once. Patients were excluded for uncontrolled infection, other autoimmune disease, pregnancy or lactation. Fresh peripheral blood, approximately 10 ml, yielded the PBMCs. These data are taken from a study of T cells in Graves' hyperthyroidism and ophthalmopathy. Overall study results and limits: Ophthalmopathy, as predicted by the model, came a median approximately 6.5 months after the prediction.

Sequencing was performed on blood. The source is a man aged 45-65 years with Graves' hyperthyroidism.

Here the CDR3 reads CASSYTKTYEQYF. The CDR3 bases are TGTGCCAGCAGTTACACTAAGACCTACGAGCAGTACTTC. The J gene is TRBJ2-7, the V gene TRBV6-9; D unresolved. The germline V and J ends were trimmed by 3 bases and 2 bases, with 8 bases remaining between them. The CDR3 covers 13 residues. Germline CDR1 and CDR2: MNHGY and SVAAGI.